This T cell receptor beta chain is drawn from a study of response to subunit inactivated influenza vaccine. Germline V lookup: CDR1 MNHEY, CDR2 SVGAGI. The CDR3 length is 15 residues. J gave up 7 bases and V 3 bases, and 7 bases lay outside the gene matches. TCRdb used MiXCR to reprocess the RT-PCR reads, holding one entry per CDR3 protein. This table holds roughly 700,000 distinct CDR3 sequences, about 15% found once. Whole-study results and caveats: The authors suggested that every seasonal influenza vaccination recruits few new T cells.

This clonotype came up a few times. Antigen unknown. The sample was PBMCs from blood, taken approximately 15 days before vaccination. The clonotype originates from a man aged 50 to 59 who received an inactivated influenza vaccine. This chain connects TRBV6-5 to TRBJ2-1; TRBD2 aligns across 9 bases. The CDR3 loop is CASSYLAGEKNEQFF. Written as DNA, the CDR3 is TGTGCCAGCAGTTATTTAGCGGGAGAGAAGAATGAGCAGTTCTTC.